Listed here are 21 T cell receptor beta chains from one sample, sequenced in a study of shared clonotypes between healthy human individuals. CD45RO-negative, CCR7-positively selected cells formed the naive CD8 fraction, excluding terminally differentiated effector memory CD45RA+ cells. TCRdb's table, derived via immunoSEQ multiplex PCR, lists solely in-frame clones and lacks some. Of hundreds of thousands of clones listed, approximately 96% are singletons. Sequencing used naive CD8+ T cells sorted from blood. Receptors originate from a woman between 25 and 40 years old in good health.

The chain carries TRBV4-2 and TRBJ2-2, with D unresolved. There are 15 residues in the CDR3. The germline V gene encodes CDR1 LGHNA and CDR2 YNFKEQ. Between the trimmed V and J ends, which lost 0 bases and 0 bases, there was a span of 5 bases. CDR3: CASSQDESNTGELFF. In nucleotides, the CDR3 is TGTGCCAGCAGCCAAGATGAGTCGAACACCGGGGAGCTGTTTTTT.

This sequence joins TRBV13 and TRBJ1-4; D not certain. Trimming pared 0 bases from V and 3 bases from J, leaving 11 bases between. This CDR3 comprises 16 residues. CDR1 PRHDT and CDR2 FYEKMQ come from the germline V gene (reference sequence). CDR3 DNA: TGTGCCAGCAGCTTAGGATCGGGTACAGCTAATGAAAAACTGTTTTTT. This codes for CASSLGSGTANEKLFF.

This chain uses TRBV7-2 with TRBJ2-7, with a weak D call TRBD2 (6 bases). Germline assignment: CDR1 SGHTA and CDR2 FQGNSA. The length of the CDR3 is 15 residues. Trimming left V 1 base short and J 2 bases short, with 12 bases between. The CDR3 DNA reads TGTGCCAGCAGCTTAGGAGTAGCGGTAACCTACGAGCAGTACTTC. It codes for CASSLGVAVTYEQYF. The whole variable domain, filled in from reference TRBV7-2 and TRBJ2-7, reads GAGVSQSPSNKVTEKGKDVELRCDPISGHTALYWYRQSLGQGLEFLIYFQGNSAPDKSGLPSDRFSAERTGGSVSTLTIQRTQQEDSAVYLCASSLGVAVTYEQYFGPGTRLTVT.

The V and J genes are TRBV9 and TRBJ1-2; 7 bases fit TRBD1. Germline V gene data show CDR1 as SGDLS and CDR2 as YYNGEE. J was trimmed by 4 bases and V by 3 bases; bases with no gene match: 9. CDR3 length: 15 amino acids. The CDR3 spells CASSGIIGTAYGYTF. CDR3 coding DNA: TGTGCCAGCAGCGGAATTATTGGGACAGCCTATGGCTACACCTTC.

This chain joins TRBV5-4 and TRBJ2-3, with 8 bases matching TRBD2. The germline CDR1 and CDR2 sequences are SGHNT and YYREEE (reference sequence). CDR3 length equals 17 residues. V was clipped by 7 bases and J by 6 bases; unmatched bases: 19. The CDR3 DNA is TGTGCCAGCTCTTTGGGGTCAGCGGGAGTGACCAGGGATACGCAGTATTTT. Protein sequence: CASSLGSAGVTRDTQYF.

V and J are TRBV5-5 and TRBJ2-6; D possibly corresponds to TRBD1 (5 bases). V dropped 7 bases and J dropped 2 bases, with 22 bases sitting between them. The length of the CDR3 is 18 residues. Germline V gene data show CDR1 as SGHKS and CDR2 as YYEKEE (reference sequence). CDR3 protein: CASRTSRASITGANVLTF. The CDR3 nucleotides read TGTGCCAGCCGGACATCTCGGGCGTCGATAACTGGGGCCAACGTCCTGACTTTC.

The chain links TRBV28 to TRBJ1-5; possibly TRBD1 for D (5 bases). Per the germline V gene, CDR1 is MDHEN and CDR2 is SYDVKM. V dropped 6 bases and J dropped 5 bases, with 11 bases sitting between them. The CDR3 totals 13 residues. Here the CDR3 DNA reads TGTGCCAGCAGGGACACTGGGGATCAGCCCCAGCATTTT. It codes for CASRDTGDQPQHF. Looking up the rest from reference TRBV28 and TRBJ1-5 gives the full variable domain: DVKVTQSSRYLVKRTGEKVFLECVQDMDHENMFWYRQDPGLGLRLIYFSYDVKMKEKGDIPEGYSVSREKKERFSLILESASTNQTSMYLCASRDTGDQPQHFGDGTRLSIL.

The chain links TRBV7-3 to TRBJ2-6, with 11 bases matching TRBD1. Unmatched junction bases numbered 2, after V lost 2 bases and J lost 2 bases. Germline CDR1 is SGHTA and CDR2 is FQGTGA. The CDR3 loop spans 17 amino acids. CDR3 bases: TGTGCCAGCAGCTTAGGACAGGGGGCCCCTGGGGCCAACGTCCTGACTTTC. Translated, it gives CASSLGQGAPGANVLTF.

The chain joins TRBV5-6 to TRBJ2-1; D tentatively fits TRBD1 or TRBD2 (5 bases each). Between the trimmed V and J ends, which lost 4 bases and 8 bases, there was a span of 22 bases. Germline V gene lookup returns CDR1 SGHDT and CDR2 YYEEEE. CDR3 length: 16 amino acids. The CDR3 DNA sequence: TGTGCCAGCAGCCCGGGGACCTTCATGATACAGGATGAGCAGTTCTTC. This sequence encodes CASSPGTFMIQDEQFF.

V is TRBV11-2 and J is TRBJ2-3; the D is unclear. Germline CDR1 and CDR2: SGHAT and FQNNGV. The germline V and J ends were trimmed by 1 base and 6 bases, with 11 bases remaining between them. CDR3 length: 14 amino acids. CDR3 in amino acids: CASSLVSGADTQYF. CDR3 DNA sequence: TGTGCCAGCAGCTTAGTATCGGGTGCTGATACGCAGTATTTT.

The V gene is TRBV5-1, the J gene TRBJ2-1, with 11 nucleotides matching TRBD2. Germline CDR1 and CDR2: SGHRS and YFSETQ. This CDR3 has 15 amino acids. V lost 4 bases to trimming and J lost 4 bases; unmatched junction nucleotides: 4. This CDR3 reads CASSQLAGDYNEQFF. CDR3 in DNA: TGCGCCAGCAGCCAACTAGCGGGAGATTACAATGAGCAGTTCTTC.

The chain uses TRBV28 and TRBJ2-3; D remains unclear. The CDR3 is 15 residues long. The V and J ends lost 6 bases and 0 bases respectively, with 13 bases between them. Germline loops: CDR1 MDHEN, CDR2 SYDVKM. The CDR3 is CASSPFRSSTDTQYF. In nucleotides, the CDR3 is TGTGCCAGCAGCCCCTTTCGCTCTAGCACAGATACGCAGTATTTT.

CDR3 bases: TGTGCCAGCAGCAGCGGGGAATACGAGCAGTACTTC. Translated, it gives CASSSGEYEQYF. This chain uses TRBV5-4 with TRBJ2-7; 7 bases line up with TRBD2. The CDR3 length is 12 residues. In germline, CDR1 is SGHNT, CDR2 YYREEE (reference sequence). J gave up 4 bases and V 4 bases, and 2 bases lay outside the gene matches.

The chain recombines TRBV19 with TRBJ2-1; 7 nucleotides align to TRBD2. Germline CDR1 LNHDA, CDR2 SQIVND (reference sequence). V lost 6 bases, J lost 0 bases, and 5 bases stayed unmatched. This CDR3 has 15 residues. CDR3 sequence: CASRKAGYSYNEQFF. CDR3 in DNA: TGTGCCAGTAGGAAAGCGGGGTACTCCTACAATGAGCAGTTCTTC.

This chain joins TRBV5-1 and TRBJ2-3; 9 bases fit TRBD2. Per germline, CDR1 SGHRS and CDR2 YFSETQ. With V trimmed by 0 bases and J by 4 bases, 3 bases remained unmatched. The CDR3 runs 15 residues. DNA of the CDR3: TGCGCCAGCAGCTTGGGTCTAGCGGGGTCAGATACGCAGTATTTT. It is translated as CASSLGLAGSDTQYF.

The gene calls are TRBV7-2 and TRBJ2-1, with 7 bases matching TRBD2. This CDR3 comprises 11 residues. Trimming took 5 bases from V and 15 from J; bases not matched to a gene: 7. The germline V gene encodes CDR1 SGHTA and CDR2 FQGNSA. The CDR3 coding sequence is TGTGCCAGCAGCCCCGGGAGGATTCGGTTCTTC. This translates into CASSPGRIRFF.

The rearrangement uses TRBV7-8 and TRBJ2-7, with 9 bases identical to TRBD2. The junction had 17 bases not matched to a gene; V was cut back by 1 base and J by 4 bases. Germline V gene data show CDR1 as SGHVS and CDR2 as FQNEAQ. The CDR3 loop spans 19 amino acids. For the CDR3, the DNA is TGTGCCAGCAGCTTAGGGCTAGCGGGGAGTACCCCCCGCGTTTACGAGCAGTACTTC. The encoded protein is CASSLGLAGSTPRVYEQYF.

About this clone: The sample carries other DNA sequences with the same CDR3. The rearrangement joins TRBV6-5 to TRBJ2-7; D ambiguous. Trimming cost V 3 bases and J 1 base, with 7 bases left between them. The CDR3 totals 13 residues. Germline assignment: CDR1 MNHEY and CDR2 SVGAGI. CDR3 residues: CASSYGGSYEQYF. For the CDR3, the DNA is TGTGCCAGCAGTTATGGCGGATCCTACGAGCAGTACTTC.

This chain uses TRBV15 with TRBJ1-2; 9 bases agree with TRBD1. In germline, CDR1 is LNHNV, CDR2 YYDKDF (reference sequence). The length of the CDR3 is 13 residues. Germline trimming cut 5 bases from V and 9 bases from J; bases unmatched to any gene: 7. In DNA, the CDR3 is TGTGCCACCAGCGCGGACAGGGGAGGGAGCTACACCTTC. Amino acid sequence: CATSADRGGSYTF.

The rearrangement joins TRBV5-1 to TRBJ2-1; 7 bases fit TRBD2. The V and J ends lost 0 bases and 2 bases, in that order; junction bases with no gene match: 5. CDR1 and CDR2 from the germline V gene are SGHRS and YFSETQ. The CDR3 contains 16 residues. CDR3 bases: TGCGCCAGCAGCTTGGGACGGGAGGTCGCCTACAATGAGCAGTTCTTC. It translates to CASSLGREVAYNEQFF.

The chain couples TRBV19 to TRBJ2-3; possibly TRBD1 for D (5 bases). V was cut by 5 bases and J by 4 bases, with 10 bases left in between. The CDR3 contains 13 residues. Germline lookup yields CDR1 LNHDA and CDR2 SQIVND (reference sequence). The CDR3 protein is CASSSWGPDTQYF. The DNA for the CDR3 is TGTGCCAGTAGTTCGTGGGGCCCAGATACGCAGTATTTT.